One and the same sample provided the 13 T cell receptor beta chains below, sequenced in a study of cytomegalovirus exposure and HLA in healthy donors. 13 Jbeta primers and 60 Vbeta primers were used for the PCR. Here immunoSEQ multiplex PCR was the method, and the copy in TCRdb shows in-frame clones only, minus some. The sample consists of 150,000 to 200,000 clones, around 81% of them appearing once. Sequencing input: PBMCs. The source is a woman aged 45-65 years in good health and CMV-seronegative.

Only a few counts were recorded for this clone. This CDR3 reads CASSAPGQGRGTEAFF. CDR3 in DNA: TGTGCCAGCAGCGCACCGGGACAGGGAAGGGGGACTGAAGCTTTCTTT. The chain uses TRBV9 and TRBJ1-1; 9 bases are shared with TRBD1. Germline V CDR1 and CDR2: SGDLS, YYNGEE. The CDR3 loop spans 16 amino acids. V lost 3 bases and J lost 5; bases outside the gene matches: 11.

CDR3 bases: TGTGCCAGCAGTTTACCCGGGACAGGGCCTGGCTACACCTTC. This translates into CASSLPGTGPGYTF. The chain couples TRBV28 to TRBJ1-2; the match to TRBD1 covers 9 bases. Germline V CDR1 and CDR2: MDHEN, SYDVKM. This CDR3 has 14 residues. The V segment lost 2 bases and the J segment 7 bases; nucleotides outside the gene matches: 5.

The CDR3 loop is CASSLAGGPNTGELFF. CDR3 bases: TGTGCCAGCAGCTTAGCGGGAGGGCCAAACACCGGGGAGCTGTTTTTT. The rearrangement uses TRBV7-8 and TRBJ2-2; 7 bases agree with TRBD2. V lost 0 bases and J lost 2; bases outside the gene matches: 3. CDR3 length equals 16 residues. Germline V CDR1 and CDR2: SGHVS, FQNEAQ.

This chain joins TRBV28 and TRBJ1-1, with a tentative D call TRBD1 (5 bases). This CDR3 has 14 residues. Germline V lookup: CDR1 MDHEN, CDR2 SYDVKM. Trimming removed 6 bases at V and 0 bases at J, with 11 bases between. In nucleotides, the CDR3 is TGTGCCAGCAGCCAGACAGCTATGAACACTGAAGCTTTCTTT. This codes for CASSQTAMNTEAFF.

This clone was observed once. This chain uses TRBV5-6 with TRBJ2-7; D perhaps matches TRBD2 (6 bases). Germline-derived CDR1 and CDR2 are SGHDT and YYEEEE. There are 13 residues in the CDR3. V gave up 4 bases and J gave up 1 base, with 9 bases separating them. As DNA, the CDR3 is TGTGCCAGCAGCGGGGGGTCGTCCTACGAGCAGTACTTC. Its translation is CASSGGSSYEQYF.

For the CDR3, the DNA is TGTGCCAGCAGCCCTGAGGGGGCCACCTCTAACTATGGCTACACCTTC. It codes for CASSPEGATSNYGYTF. This chain joins TRBV7-8 and TRBJ1-2; 7 bases line up with TRBD1. J lost 0 bases, V lost 5 bases, and 9 bases had no gene match. Germline loops: CDR1 SGHVS, CDR2 FQNEAQ. The CDR3 loop spans 16 amino acids. Together with reference TRBV7-8 and TRBJ1-2, the CDR3 gives the full variable domain: GAGVSQSPRYKVAKRGQDVALRCDPISGHVSLFWYQQALGQGPEFLTYFQNEAQLDKSGLPSDRFFAERPEGSVSTLKIQRTQQEDSAVYLCASSPEGATSNYGYTFGSGTRLTVV.

V usage is TRBV6-1 and J usage is TRBJ2-7; tentatively, D is TRBD2 (7 bases). This CDR3 is 14 amino acids long. Germline CDR1 and CDR2: MNHNS and SASEGT. V was trimmed by 5 bases and J by 6 bases, leaving 17 bases between them. CDR3 in amino acids: CASSQRGRASEQYF. Here the CDR3 DNA reads TGTGCCAGCAGTCAGAGGGGGAGGGCCAGCGAGCAGTACTTC.

The genes are TRBV2 and TRBJ1-6; D might be TRBD1 (5 bases). Germline CDR1 SNHLY, CDR2 FYNNEI. There are 14 residues in the CDR3. Trimming shortened V by 3 bases and J by 7 bases, and 10 bases separated the two germline ends. The CDR3 DNA sequence: TGTGCCAGCAGTGATCGGCAGGGAAATTCACCCCTCCACTTT. Translating gives CASSDRQGNSPLHF.

In its sample, this clone was seen once. J is TRBJ2-3 and V is TRBV13; TRBD2 might be the D (5 bases). CDR1 is PRHDT, CDR2 FYEKMQ, per germline (reference sequence). This CDR3 comprises 14 residues. Trimming shortened V by 5 bases and J by 1 base, and 10 bases separated the two germline ends. CDR3 in DNA: TGTGCCAGCAGCGAGGGTAGTCGCACAGATACGCAGTATTTT. Its protein is CASSEGSRTDTQYF. Complete variable domain (other parts from reference TRBV13 and TRBJ2-3): AAGVIQSPRHLIKEKRETATLKCYPIPRHDTVYWYQQGPGQDPQFLISFYEKMQSDKGSIPDRFSAQQFSDYHSELNMSSLELGDSALYFCASSEGSRTDTQYFGPGTRLTVL.

DNA for the CDR3: TGTGCCAGCAGCCCCCTGGGGACAGGGACCACCGGGGAGCTGTTTTTT. It codes for CASSPLGTGTTGELFF. J is TRBJ2-2 and V is TRBV7-6, with 9 bases identical to TRBD1. The CDR3 is made up of 16 amino acids. Germline V gene sequence: CDR1 SGHVS, CDR2 FNYEAQ. Germline trimming cut 5 bases from V and 4 bases from J; bases unmatched to any gene: 8.

The chain couples TRBV7-2 to TRBJ1-5, with D uncertain. The CDR3 is 16 residues long. V was clipped by 5 bases and J by 0 bases, with 14 bases between them. CDR1 SGHTA and CDR2 FQGNSA come from the germline V gene. In DNA, the CDR3 is TGTGCCAGCAGCCTGGGCGGGTATTATAGCAATCAGCCCCAGCATTTT. Translated: CASSLGGYYSNQPQHF.

The CDR3 protein is CASSSSDRSVYGYTF. CDR3 coding DNA: TGTGCCAGCAGTTCCTCGGACAGGTCCGTCTATGGCTACACCTTC. This chain links TRBV27 with TRBJ1-2; 7 bases map to TRBD1. This CDR3 is 15 amino acids long. Germline V gene sequence: CDR1 MNHEY, CDR2 SMNVEV (reference sequence). V was clipped by 4 bases and J by 4 bases; unmatched bases: 9.

The rearrangement uses TRBV2 and TRBJ2-1; 7 bases map to TRBD2. V lost 7 bases and J lost 5; bases outside the gene matches: 5. CDR1 and CDR2 (germline): SNHLY, FYNNEI. The CDR3 sequence is 13 residues long. The CDR3 loop is CASKLGTNNEQFF. CDR3 nucleotide sequence: TGTGCCAGCAAACTCGGGACTAACAATGAGCAGTTCTTC. Using reference TRBV2 and TRBJ2-1 for the parts outside the CDR3, the full variable domain is EPEVTQTPSHQVTQMGQEVILRCVPISNHLYFYWYRQILGQKVEFLVSFYNNEISEKSEIFDDQFSVERPDGSNFTLKIRSTKLEDSAMYFCASKLGTNNEQFFGPGTRLTVL.